In this sample, the clone carrying this T cell receptor beta chain turned up once. The target antigen is unknown. The junction does not match germline at one end; this may be a read error. Using a constant-region primer together with ProtoScript II reverse transcriptase, TCR beta cDNA was made from approximately 0.55 ug of total RNA. ARM-PCR, slightly modified, supplied the TCR beta libraries through three nested multiplex PCR rounds. The first two PCR rounds used TRBV1-TRBV30 primers with a Cbeta primer, 9 to 10 cycles each. TCRdb reprocessed the multiplex PCR reads via MiXCR and lists one record per CDR3 protein. The top ten clones hold 25% to 35% of a sample with about 30,000 distinct CDR3 sequences, roughly 70% of them seen once. Germline V gives CDR1 SQVTM, CDR2 ANQGSEA. The CDR3 is 12 residues long. The data originate from a study of tumor-infiltrating lymphocytes in primary liver carcinoma. Overall study results and limits: Present in all five tumor regions were only about 7-25% of the top clones.

Without any cell sorting, roughly 18-31 mg of bulk tissue yielded co-extracted RNA and DNA. Over 80% of the cells in every tumor sample were viable tumor cells. The sample was liver tumor tissue from sampling region 3. Subset given: tumor region T3, left-lateral pole. The chain uses TRBV29-1 and TRBJ2-5; D possibly uses TRBD1 or TRBD2 (5 bases each). The sequence was obtained from a woman in her 30s with primary liver carcinoma and hepatitis B virus infection. CDR3 residues: CSVRLRGVTQYF. The CDR3 nucleotides read TGCAGCGTGCGATTGAGAGGGGTGACCCAATACTTC.